The subject of this entry is one T cell receptor beta chain. The CDR3 length is 15 residues. CDR1 is SGHTA and CDR2 is FQGTGA in the germline V gene. After removal of 1 base from V and 2 bases from J, the junction contained 3 bases not matched to a gene. TCRdb keeps only in-frame clones here, not all; method: immunoSEQ multiplex PCR. Of 55,000 to 65,000 clones in the sample, approximately 86% were seen once. This sample stems from a study of OX40 agonist ivuxolimab in advanced cancers. The TCR sequence derives from an adult with an advanced solid tumor such as melanoma, head and neck, liver or kidney cancer. The sequenced sample was CD4+ or CD8+ T cells sorted from blood, obtained in a trial of the OX40 agonist ivuxolimab. The V and J genes are TRBV7-3 and TRBJ2-3; TRBD1 matches at 7 bases. In DNA, the CDR3 is TGTGCCAGCAGCTTAAGGGGACAGTACACAGATACGCAGTATTTT. The encoded protein is CASSLRGQYTDTQYF. The full variable domain, its missing parts supplied by reference TRBV7-3 and TRBJ2-3, is GAGVSQTPSNKVTEKGKYVELRCDPISGHTALYWYRQSLGQGPEFLIYFQGTGAADDSGLPNDRFFAVRPEGSVSTLKIQRTERGDSAVYLCASSLRGQYTDTQYFGPGTRLTVL.